The clone carrying this T cell receptor (beta chain) has more than one count but fewer than ten. Its antigen is unidentified. The primer mix had 60 Vbeta and 13 Jbeta primers. Produced via immunoSEQ multiplex PCR; TCRdb's table is partial and in-frame only. The sample holds 150,000 or so clones; about 84% are singletons and the top ten take 2% to 2.5%. Though probably carrying unrecorded immune exposures, donors were nominally healthy at sampling. The data were taken from a study of cytomegalovirus exposure and HLA in healthy donors. Overall study: There were 100 million to 130 million unique TCR beta sequences, drawn from approximately 180 million T cells, in an earlier analysis. Findings of the study overall: In a later analysis, TCR beta V- and J-gene trimming was associated with a missense DCLRE1C variant. TCR beta chains numbering some 160 were designated cytomegalovirus-associated.

Specimen: PBMCs. The clonotype originates from a man aged 45-65 years in good health and CMV-seronegative.

In DNA form, the CDR3 reads TGCGCCAGCAGCTTACTGGGGTTGACAGGGAGCACAGATACGCAGTATTTT. Encoded protein: CASSLLGLTGSTDTQYF. The chain recombines TRBV5-1 with TRBJ2-3; 7 bases are a match to TRBD1. There are 17 residues in the CDR3. Trimming cost V 2 bases and J 0 bases; bases outside gene matches: 9. Germline-derived CDR1 and CDR2 are SGHRS and YFSETQ.